Below, 3 T cell receptor beta chains from the same sample are listed, as sequenced in a study of beta chain features in type 1 diabetes. Sequencing targeted expressed TCRB transcripts, as all isolated RNA had been reverse transcribed. Profiled with immunoSEQ multiplex PCR; TCRdb holds only in-frame clones, not every one. This table holds approximately 380,000 clones, about 15% found once. The source material was naive CD4+ T cells from blood. The receptors here all came from a woman in her late teens or twenties in good health.

The chain uses TRBV30 and TRBJ2-5; 9 bases agree with TRBD2. This CDR3 has 16 amino acids. V dropped 0 bases and J dropped 0; count of bases not matched to a gene: 5. Germline V gene sequence: CDR1 GTSNPN, CDR2 SVGIG (reference sequence). CDR3 bases: TGTGCCTGGAGTGTAGGCGCTAGCGGGAACCAAGAGACCCAGTACTTC. Residues: CAWSVGASGNQETQYF.

This clone was detected only a few times. The chain links TRBV9 to TRBJ2-3; 10 bases are a match to TRBD2. V dropped 0 bases and J dropped 8; count of bases not matched to a gene: 9. The CDR3 is 16 amino acids. CDR1 is SGDLS and CDR2 is YYNGEE in the germline V gene. For the CDR3, the DNA is TGTGCCAGCAGCGTAGGGGCAGCGGGAGGGTCCGGTACGCAGTATTTT. Translated: CASSVGAAGGSGTQYF.

Only a few counts were recorded for this clone. Other DNA sequences within the sample encode an identical CDR3. This chain uses TRBV2 with TRBJ1-2; D is undetermined. The CDR3 is made up of 13 amino acids. V lost 2 bases and J lost 3, with 7 bases in between. CDR1 and CDR2 (germline): SNHLY, FYNNEI. In nucleotides, the CDR3 is TGTGCCAGCAGTGAAAGGAGGGACTATGGCTACACCTTC. The encoded protein is CASSERRDYGYTF.